The 21 T cell receptor beta chains presented below share a single source sample, sequenced in a study of response to subunit inactivated influenza vaccine. TCRdb recomputed calls from the RT-PCR reads with MiXCR, one row per CDR3 protein. This sample carries about 480,000 distinct CDR3 sequences, around 25% of them seen once, and the ten largest clones take 1.5% to 2%. Here the sequenced sample was CD4+ T cells sorted from PBMCs, taken roughly 5 days after vaccination. These receptors originate from a man aged 45-60 years who received an inactivated influenza vaccine.

This rearrangement joins TRBV20-1 to TRBJ2-3; 10 nucleotides match TRBD1. Losses at the gene ends were 3 bases for V and 3 bases for J; bases not matched to a gene: 6. Germline V CDR1 and CDR2: DFQATT, SNEGSKA (reference sequence). The CDR3 consists of 15 residues. Written as DNA, the CDR3 is TGCAGTGCTAGTGGGGGACAGGGGACTACAGATACGCAGTATTTT. Amino acids: CSASGGQGTTDTQYF.

The chain uses TRBV11-2 and TRBJ2-7, with 8 bases matching TRBD1. Trimming cost V 0 bases and J 5 bases; bases outside gene matches: 6. This CDR3 region has 15 residues. CDR1 SGHAT and CDR2 FQNNGV come from the germline V gene. The CDR3 DNA follows: TGTGCCAGCAGCTTAGAAAGGACAGGGTGGAACGAGCAGTACTTC. Its protein is CASSLERTGWNEQYF.

V gene TRBV4-1 combines with J gene TRBJ1-4; D gene uncertain. V was trimmed by 5 bases and J by 7 bases, leaving 11 bases between them. Germline lookup yields CDR1 MGHRA and CDR2 YSYEKL. This CDR3 has 13 residues. DNA for the CDR3: TGCGCCAGCAGCGCCTTGACGGGTGAAAAACTGTTTTTT. Translation gives CASSALTGEKLFF.

The chain joins TRBV4-2 to TRBJ1-3; D perhaps matches TRBD1 (5 bases). From germline, CDR1 is LGHNA and CDR2 YNFKEQ. This CDR3 is built from 12 residues. The V and J ends lost 6 bases and 4 bases respectively, with 7 bases between them. The CDR3 here is CASRGHGNTIYF. The CDR3 DNA follows: TGTGCCAGCAGGGGGCACGGAAACACCATATATTTT.

This clonotype was detected a few times. The chain is built from TRBV5-6 and TRBJ2-7, with D possibly matching TRBD1 (6 bases). The CDR3 runs to 12 residues. The V and J ends lost 4 bases and 3 bases respectively, with 8 bases between them. Germline V gene data show CDR1 as SGHDT and CDR2 as YYEEEE. For the CDR3, the DNA is TGTGCCAGCAGCGTGGACAGCTACGAGCAGTACTTC. Residues: CASSVDSYEQYF.

The rearrangement uses TRBV5-1 and TRBJ2-2; unclear D gene. Germline assignment: CDR1 SGHRS and CDR2 YFSETQ. This CDR3 comprises 16 residues. Between the trimmed V and J ends, which lost 6 bases and 5 bases, there was a span of 20 bases. The CDR3 bases are TGCGCCAGCACTTCTCCGGCAGGCCACGGGACCGGGGAGCTGTTTTTT. Amino acids: CASTSPAGHGTGELFF.

CDR3 nucleotide sequence: TGTGCCAGCAGGCCGACAGGGATCCGCTCACCCCTCCACTTT. Protein product: CASRPTGIRSPLHF. J is TRBJ1-6 and V is TRBV28, with TRBD1 matching over 7 bases. V lost 6 bases to trimming and J lost 10 bases; unmatched junction nucleotides: 9. The germline CDR1 and CDR2 sequences are MDHEN and SYDVKM. The CDR3 covers 14 residues.

V usage is TRBV20-1 and J usage is TRBJ2-3; D is perhaps TRBD2 (6 bases). The CDR3 is 14 amino acids. CDR1 DFQATT and CDR2 SNEGSKA come from the germline V gene (reference sequence). With 7 bases removed from V and 3 bases from J, the gap between germline ends came to 17 bases. The DNA of the CDR3 is TGCAGTGTACCTGTCGGCGGGGCGACAGATACGCAGTATTTT. Its protein is CSVPVGGATDTQYF.

This clonotype was counted between two and nine times. Here the CDR3 DNA reads TGTGCCACCAGCAGGGACGGACGAGGGGGCTATGGCTACACCTTC. Its protein is CATSRDGRGGYGYTF. This chain joins TRBV15 and TRBJ1-2, with D possibly matching TRBD1 (6 bases). Germline CDR1 and CDR2: LNHNV and YYDKDF (reference sequence). The V end was cut by 3 bases, the J end by 4 bases, with 15 bases between. This CDR3 region has 15 residues.

J is TRBJ1-1 and V is TRBV25-1; D is undetermined. This CDR3 is built from 13 residues. Trimming shortened V by 7 bases and J by 4 bases, and 13 bases separated the two germline ends. Germline V gene sequence: CDR1 MGHDK, CDR2 SYGVNS. The CDR3 spells CASTPGSSTEAFF. The CDR3, as DNA: TGTGCCAGCACCCCAGGCAGCAGCACTGAAGCTTTCTTT.

The V and J genes are TRBV4-2 and TRBJ2-5; 9 bases line up with TRBD2. Germline CDR1 LGHNA, CDR2 YNFKEQ. There are 17 residues in the CDR3. Trimming at V came to 0 bases and at J to 5 bases, leaving 10 bases not matched to a gene. CDR3 protein: CASSQDRNSGGRETQYF. The CDR3 DNA reads as TGTGCCAGCAGCCAAGATAGGAATAGCGGGGGCCGGGAGACCCAGTACTTC.

This clonotype appeared a few times. The J gene is TRBJ2-7, the V gene TRBV20-1; 9 nucleotides match TRBD1. This CDR3 comprises 13 residues. Per germline, CDR1 DFQATT and CDR2 SNEGSKA (reference sequence). V was clipped by 6 bases and J by 3 bases; unmatched bases: 6. The CDR3 is CSAERQGVYEQYF. The CDR3 region has the DNA TGCAGTGCGGAAAGACAGGGGGTCTACGAGCAGTACTTC.

The sample holds a few counts of this clonotype. This chain links TRBV24-1 with TRBJ2-3, with 10 bases fitting TRBD2. Germline V lookup: CDR1 KGHDR, CDR2 SFDVKD. This CDR3 has 16 amino acids. With V trimmed by 4 bases and J by 5 bases, 8 bases remained unmatched. In DNA, the CDR3 is TGTGCCACCAGTGACCCGAGCGGGAGGGCTATAGATACGCAGTATTTT. Its translation is CATSDPSGRAIDTQYF.

The rearrangement links TRBV29-1 to TRBJ2-3, with D perhaps TRBD1 (6 bases). V was shortened by 3 bases and J by 1 base, with 17 bases between the two germline ends. This CDR3 region has 16 residues. Per germline, CDR1 SQVTM and CDR2 ANQGSEA. For the CDR3, the DNA is TGCAGCGTTGATTCTAGGTTAGGGGGACGCACAGATACGCAGTATTTT. It translates to CSVDSRLGGRTDTQYF.

This sequence joins TRBV7-2 and TRBJ2-5; D could derive from TRBD1 or TRBD2 (5 bases each). The CDR3 length is 13 residues. Trimming took 5 bases from V and 5 from J, leaving 12 bases between them. Germline V gene sequence: CDR1 SGHTA, CDR2 FQGNSA. CDR3: CASSPRDGETQYF. The CDR3 nucleotides are TGTGCCAGCAGCCCGAGGGACGGGGAGACCCAGTACTTC.

For the CDR3, the DNA is TGTGCCAGCAGCTTGGGCCAGGGGGTCTCCTACAATGAGCAGTTCTTC. It encodes CASSLGQGVSYNEQFF. The chain is built from TRBV5-5 and TRBJ2-1; TRBD1 agrees at 7 bases. This CDR3 has 16 residues. J lost 0 bases, V lost 0 bases, and 3 bases had no gene match. Germline V gives CDR1 SGHKS, CDR2 YYEKEE (reference sequence).

This clonotype was recorded a few times. This chain uses TRBV10-2 with TRBJ1-3; D is ambiguous. In germline, CDR1 is WSHSY, CDR2 SAAADI. V was trimmed by 6 bases and J by 0 bases, leaving 12 bases between them. The CDR3 runs to 15 residues. CDR3 residues: CASSLGPNSGNTIYF. DNA of the CDR3: TGCGCCAGCAGCCTTGGACCAAACTCTGGAAACACCATATATTTT.

V usage is TRBV5-1 and J usage is TRBJ1-4; D ambiguous. Germline CDR1 SGHRS, CDR2 YFSETQ. The CDR3 consists of 14 residues. Trimming stripped 2 bases from V and 5 bases from J, with 10 bases between. DNA of the CDR3: TGCGCCAGCAGCTTATATAACGCCAATGAAAAACTGTTTTTT. Its protein product is CASSLYNANEKLFF.

The V call is TRBV6-5, the J call TRBJ1-1, with D perhaps matching TRBD1 (5 bases). Trimming stripped 2 bases from V and 2 bases from J, with 15 bases between. CDR3 length: 16 amino acids. Germline V lookup: CDR1 MNHEY, CDR2 SVGAGI. The CDR3 protein is CASSYTGISSNTEAFF. In nucleotides, the CDR3 is TGTGCCAGCAGTTACACAGGTATTTCCTCAAACACTGAAGCTTTCTTT.

The chain uses TRBV7-6 and TRBJ2-2; 8 bases align to TRBD2. Trimming took 5 bases from V and 4 from J; bases not matched to a gene: 9. Germline CDR1 is SGHVS and CDR2 is FNYEAQ. The CDR3 sequence is 16 residues long. CDR3: CASSLKTSVGTGELFF. CDR3 sequence (DNA): TGTGCCAGCAGCCTCAAGACTAGCGTGGGCACCGGGGAGCTGTTTTTT.

This clonotype came up a few times. V is TRBV6-5 and J is TRBJ2-2; the D gene is possibly TRBD2 (6 bases). This CDR3 is 17 amino acids long. The V end lost 3 bases, the J end lost 2 bases, and 16 bases lay between the germline ends. Germline lookup yields CDR1 MNHEY and CDR2 SVGAGI. CDR3: CASSYTPMGGNTGELFF. CDR3 DNA: TGTGCCAGCAGTTATACCCCCATGGGGGGAAACACCGGGGAGCTGTTTTTT.